This TCR beta chain derives from a study of blood T cell repertoires in COVID-19. Study-wide context: Sites in the United States, Italy and Spain provided acute and convalescent COVID-19 samples. Sources were T cells, B-cell-depleted T cells, or PBMCs; the material itself was cDNA or gDNA.

Seattle's cohort entered during active infection and was followed longitudinally. Methods used by the authors: For nucleated cells, counts were estimated from reference gene primer amplification. The assay was immunoSEQ multiplex PCR, and TCRdb's table has in-frame clones only and misses some. V and J calls and clone size are as listed in that table; D and trimming were resolved from the DNA. The sample yields roughly 440,000 clones, 88% seen once. The CDR3 consists of 12 residues. The germline V gene encodes CDR1 MDHEN and CDR2 SYDVKM. V dropped 4 bases and J dropped 3 bases, with 6 bases sitting between them.

Sequencing used peripheral blood. The genes are TRBV28 and TRBJ2-5; D perhaps matches TRBD2 (6 bases). This sequence was found in a woman between 50 and 59 years old with COVID-19, enrolled during active disease. In DNA, the CDR3 is TGTGCCAGCAGTTCGGGAGAAGAGACCCAGTACTTC. As protein: CASSSGEETQYF. Full variable domain (remainder filled in from reference TRBV28 and TRBJ2-5): DVKVTQSSRYLVKRTGEKVFLECVQDMDHENMFWYRQDPGLGLRLIYFSYDVKMKEKGDIPEGYSVSREKKERFSLILESASTNQTSMYLCASSSGEETQYFGPGTRLLVL.